The T cell receptor beta chain under discussion was sequenced for a study of CD8+CD57+ T cells in acquired aplastic anemia. For the study at large: Yields of DNA that came from sorted CD4+ and CD8+ cells averaged roughly 3.3 ug. There were roughly 9.8 million reads, on average, for CD4+ cells from healthy donors. Study-wide results and limits: Both patients and controls carried the same twenty-nine CD8+ CDR3 sequences. No significant patient-versus-control difference appeared in CD8+ Simpson's diversity.

Trimming took off 1 base at V and 1 base at J, with 7 bases between the two ends. CDR3 size: 13 residues. The germline V gene encodes CDR1 DFQATT and CDR2 SNEGSKA (reference sequence). Notes on this clonotype: Its antigen is as yet unknown.

CDR3 and TCR beta VDJ profiling relied on a genomic DNA template. One entry per CDR3 protein, called by TCRdb with MiXCR from the reads. The sample carries 95,000 to 120,000 distinct CDR3 sequences, roughly 51% recorded once. The genes are TRBV20-1 and TRBJ1-1; unclear D gene. The origin of this receptor is a human donor in good health, serving as a control. The specimen was sorted CD4+, CD8+, or CD8+CD57+ T cells (not recorded which) from PBMCs. The CDR3 reads CSARGHSNTEAFF. CDR3 nucleotide sequence: TGCAGTGCTAGAGGACACTCGAACACTGAAGCTTTCTTT.